This T cell receptor (beta chain) derives from a study of memory CD4+ T cells and cytomegalovirus serostatus. Single viable CD3+CD4+CD8-CD45RO+ cells were sorted as the memory CD4+ T cells. CDR3 size: 16 residues. CDR1 is SGHVS, CDR2 FNYEAQ, per germline. J gave up 3 bases and V 5 bases, and 9 bases lay outside the gene matches. Using immunoSEQ multiplex PCR, the repertoire was profiled, and TCRdb retains in-frame clones only, with some absent. Of tens of thousands of clones in the sample, about 80% were seen once. This TCR came from an adult in good health and CMV-seropositive. The gene calls are TRBV7-6 and TRBJ2-2, with 7 bases that match TRBD1. Material: memory CD4+ T cells from blood. In nucleotides, the CDR3 is TGTGCCAGCAGCCGCTACGGGACAGATCACACCGGGGAGCTGTTTTTT. Protein sequence: CASSRYGTDHTGELFF. The variable domain in full, with the rest retrieved from reference TRBV7-6 and TRBJ2-2, is GAGVSQSPRYKVTKRGQDVALRCDPISGHVSLYWYRQALGQGPEFLTYFNYEAQQDKSGLPNDRFSAERPEGSISTLTIQRTEQRDSAMYRCASSRYGTDHTGELFFGEGSRLTVL.